One sample yielded the 19 T cell receptor beta chains listed below, sequenced in a study of early T cells in non-severe SARS-CoV-2 infection. MiXCR was run by TCRdb on the 5' RACE reads, yielding one entry per CDR3 protein. This table holds some 40,000 distinct CDR3 sequences, about 6.5% found once. Source: whole blood, taken at baseline. These receptors were taken from an adult who was a healthcare worker with PCR-confirmed SARS-CoV-2 infection or an uninfected control (not recorded which).

This chain links TRBV14 with TRBJ2-1, with 8 bases matching TRBD2. CDR1 and CDR2 from the germline V gene are SGHDN and FVKESK. CDR3 length: 18 residues. The ends lost 2 bases at V and 2 bases at J; junction bases unmatched: 11. The CDR3 is CASSQFLRRGGAYNEQFF. The CDR3 DNA sequence: TGTGCCAGCAGCCAATTCCTCAGACGGGGGGGAGCCTACAATGAGCAGTTCTTC. Based on the CDR3 plus reference TRBV14 and TRBJ2-1, the full variable domain is EAGVTQFPSHSVIEKGQTVTLRCDPISGHDNLYWYRRVMGKEIKFLLHFVKESKQDESGMPNNRFLAERTGGTYSTLKVQPAELEDSGVYFCASSQFLRRGGAYNEQFFGPGTRLTVL.

This clonotype was counted ten times or more. The chain uses TRBV7-9 and TRBJ1-1; unclear D gene. Per germline, CDR1 SEHNR and CDR2 FQNEAQ (reference sequence). V lost 2 bases and J lost 8, with 9 bases in between. This CDR3 region has 12 residues. The DNA for the CDR3 is TGTGCCAGCAGCTTACCACCGGGAGAAGCTTTCTTT. It is translated as CASSLPPGEAFF. The entire variable domain, with the rest obtained from reference TRBV7-9 and TRBJ1-1, is as follows: DTGVSQNPRHKITKRGQNVTFRCDPISEHNRLYWYRQTLGQGPEFLTYFQNEAQLEKSRLLSDRFSAERPKGSFSTLEIQRTEQGDSAMYLCASSLPPGEAFFGQGTRLTVV.

The table lists this clonotype with many counts. The CDR3 sequence: CASSLEFRSYEQYF. Here the CDR3 DNA reads TGTGCCAGCAGCTTGGAGTTCAGGTCCTACGAGCAGTACTTC. The chain employs TRBV5-6 and TRBJ2-7; no definite D call. In germline, CDR1 is SGHDT, CDR2 YYEEEE. The CDR3 extends over 14 amino acids. V was shortened by 0 bases and J by 1 base, with 8 bases between the two germline ends.

This clonotype was detected many times. V and J are TRBV9 and TRBJ1-2, with a possible D match to TRBD1 (5 bases). Germline assignment: CDR1 SGDLS and CDR2 YYNGEE. This CDR3 is built from 12 residues. The V gene lost 3 bases and the J gene lost 4 bases, with 7 bases spanning the gap. The CDR3 DNA reads as TGTGCCAGCAGCGCAGGGACCTATGGCTACACCTTC. It specifies CASSAGTYGYTF.

There are many counts of this clonotype. The DNA of the CDR3 is TGTGCCAGCAGCTCCTCCGACAGGACTAGCAATCAGCCCCAGCATTTT. Protein sequence: CASSSSDRTSNQPQHF. The chain has TRBV9 and TRBJ1-5, with D possibly matching TRBD1 (6 bases). Trimming stripped 4 bases from V and 0 bases from J, with 14 bases between. Germline V CDR1 and CDR2: SGDLS, YYNGEE. This CDR3 region has 16 residues.

The rearrangement links TRBV7-2 to TRBJ2-1; 11 nucleotides agree with TRBD2. The junction had 4 bases not matched to a gene; V was cut back by 0 bases and J by 9 bases. The germline V gene encodes CDR1 SGHTA and CDR2 FQGNSA. The CDR3 has 15 amino acids. The DNA for the CDR3 is TGTGCCAGCAGCTTAGCGCCCGGGACTAGCGGTGAGCAGTTCTTC. This translates into CASSLAPGTSGEQFF.

This clonotype was counted many times. The CDR3 DNA reads as TGTGCCAGCAGCGAGAACTACGAGCAGTACTTC. Encoded protein: CASSENYEQYF. The chain recombines TRBV11-2 with TRBJ2-7; D is ambiguous. The germline V and J ends were trimmed by 5 bases and 3 bases, with 5 bases remaining between them. Germline CDR1 SGHAT, CDR2 FQNNGV. The CDR3 extends over 11 amino acids.

The V call is TRBV27, the J call TRBJ1-1; TRBD1 might be the D (6 bases). This CDR3 has 11 amino acids. V dropped 2 bases and J dropped 8 bases, with 6 bases sitting between them. Germline-derived CDR1 and CDR2 are MNHEY and SMNVEV (reference sequence). This CDR3 reads CASSLGGEAFF. The CDR3 DNA reads as TGTGCCAGCAGTTTAGGGGGCGAAGCTTTCTTT.

The rearrangement links TRBV30 to TRBJ2-2, with D unresolved. Trimming took 3 bases from V and 7 from J, leaving 3 bases between them. The CDR3 covers 10 residues. CDR1 is GTSNPN, CDR2 SVGIG, per germline (reference sequence). This CDR3 is CAWRGGELFF. CDR3 in DNA: TGTGCCTGGAGAGGCGGGGAGCTGTTTTTT.

This clonotype was seen ten or more times. V usage is TRBV11-2 and J usage is TRBJ2-3; no reliable D call. The CDR3 is 15 amino acids. Germline V gene data show CDR1 as SGHAT and CDR2 as FQNNGV. The V end was cut by 5 bases, the J end by 4 bases, with 16 bases between. The CDR3 reads CASSQPGLPPDTQYF. The CDR3 DNA is TGTGCCAGCAGCCAGCCCGGCCTCCCCCCAGATACGCAGTATTTT. Together with reference TRBV11-2 and TRBJ2-3, the CDR3 gives the full variable domain: EAGVAQSPRYKIIEKRQSVAFWCNPISGHATLYWYQQILGQGPKLLIQFQNNGVVDDSQLPKDRFSAERLKGVDSTLKIQPAKLEDSAVYLCASSQPGLPPDTQYFGPGTRLTVL.

The J gene is TRBJ2-2, the V gene TRBV10-3; 10 bases fit TRBD2. J was trimmed by 3 bases and V by 2 bases; bases with no gene match: 3. CDR3 size: 16 residues. Germline assignment: CDR1 ENHRY and CDR2 SYGVKD. The CDR3 DNA reads TGTGCCATCAGTGAGCGTCTAGCGGGAGACACCGGGGAGCTGTTTTTT. Translating gives CAISERLAGDTGELFF.

At least ten counts were recorded for this clonotype. The DNA for the CDR3 is TGTGCCAGCAATCCCCTTTTCCCGACCAAGAGGGGAGAGACCCAGTACTTC. Translation gives CASNPLFPTKRGETQYF. V gene TRBV6-6 combines with J gene TRBJ2-5, with D perhaps matching TRBD1 or TRBD2 (5 bases each). Per the germline V gene, CDR1 is MNHNY and CDR2 is SVGAGI (reference sequence). This CDR3 is 17 amino acids long. V dropped 7 bases and J dropped 4 bases, with 25 bases sitting between them.

This clonotype has at least ten counts. The V and J genes are TRBV10-3 and TRBJ2-7; 8 bases align to TRBD1. Losses at the gene ends were 11 bases for V and 3 bases for J; bases not matched to a gene: 6. The CDR3 is made up of 12 amino acids. Germline lookup yields CDR1 ENHRY and CDR2 SYGVKD. The CDR3 region is CAAGTGFYEQYF. The CDR3, as DNA: TGTGCCGCGGGGACAGGTTTCTACGAGCAGTACTTC.

This clonotype has a count of ten or more. The rearrangement uses TRBV20-1 and TRBJ2-1; possible D gene TRBD2, 6 bases. Trimming shortened V by 1 base and J by 6 bases, and 19 bases separated the two germline ends. The CDR3 runs to 16 residues. Germline lookup yields CDR1 DFQATT and CDR2 SNEGSKA (reference sequence). The CDR3 here is CSARVLEAGYSNEQFF. In nucleotides, the CDR3 is TGCAGTGCTAGAGTATTAGAGGCGGGGTATTCCAATGAGCAGTTCTTC.

This clonotype was detected only a few times. The CDR3 DNA reads TGTGCCAGCAGTTTGATGGCCGGGGATGAGCAGTTCTTC. Protein product: CASSLMAGDEQFF. This chain joins TRBV12-3 or TRBV12-4 and TRBJ2-1; TRBD2 is a possible D gene (5 bases). Trimming removed 3 bases from V and 8 bases from J, with 11 bases in between. The CDR3 contains 13 residues.

This clonotype was seen at least ten times. This chain links TRBV6-2 or TRBV6-3 with TRBJ2-6; D is unclear. The V and J ends lost 5 bases and 0 bases respectively, with 8 bases between them. The CDR3 is 15 residues long. Germline CDR1 reads MNHEY; CDR2 reads SVGEGT. In DNA form, the CDR3 reads TGTGCCAGCAGTCGAACCCTCTCTGGGGCCAACGTCCTGACTTTC. Translated: CASSRTLSGANVLTF.

Remarks on this clonotype: The junction departs from germline at one end; a sequencing error may be responsible. V and J are TRBV7-9 and TRBJ2-6, with 7 bases lining up with TRBD1. The germline V gene has CDR1 SEHNR and CDR2 FQNEAQ (reference sequence). CDR3 length: 17 residues. CDR3 sequence reads: CASSLGTGVSGADVLTF. The CDR3 bases are TGTGCCAGCAGCTTAGGGACAGGAGTCTCTGGGGCCGACGTCCTGACTTTC.

The rearrangement links TRBV29-1 to TRBJ1-3; 7 nucleotides match TRBD1. CDR1 is SQVTM, CDR2 ANQGSEA, per germline. V dropped 0 bases and J dropped 2; count of bases not matched to a gene: 10. This CDR3 region has 17 residues. Here the CDR3 reads CSVEDPYRGPAGNTIYF. CDR3 coding DNA: TGCAGCGTTGAAGATCCGTACAGGGGACCCGCTGGAAACACCATATATTTT.

At least ten counts were recorded for this clonotype. This chain connects TRBV20-1 to TRBJ2-3; the match to TRBD2 covers 10 bases. The CDR3 is 12 amino acids. Germline trimming cut 3 bases from V and 10 bases from J; bases unmatched to any gene: 4. Germline V lookup: CDR1 DFQATT, CDR2 SNEGSKA (reference sequence). CDR3 region: CSARPSGGAQYF. Here the CDR3 DNA reads TGCAGTGCTAGGCCTAGCGGGGGTGCGCAGTATTTT.